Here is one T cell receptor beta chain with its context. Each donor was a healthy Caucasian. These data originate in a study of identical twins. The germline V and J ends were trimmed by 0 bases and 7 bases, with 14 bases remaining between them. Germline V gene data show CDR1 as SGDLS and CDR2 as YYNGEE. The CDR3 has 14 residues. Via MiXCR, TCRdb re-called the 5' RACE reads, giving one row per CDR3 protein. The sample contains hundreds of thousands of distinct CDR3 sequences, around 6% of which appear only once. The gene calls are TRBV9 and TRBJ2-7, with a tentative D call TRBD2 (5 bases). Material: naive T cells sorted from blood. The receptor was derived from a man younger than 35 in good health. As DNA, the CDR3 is TGTGCCAGCAGCGTAGGGGCCTCCGGGGAGGAGCAGTACTTC. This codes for CASSVGASGEEQYF.